The 16 T cell receptor beta chains below all came from one sample that was sequenced in a study of shared T cell receptors in the human thymus. Here immunoSEQ multiplex PCR was the method, and the copy in TCRdb shows in-frame clones only, minus some. Of approximately 760,000 clones listed, over 75% are singletons. These data were likewise used in another study, on human thymus T cells.

Specimen: thymocytes. All receptors come from a girl under three years old with a congenital heart defect.

This clone was found once. This chain connects TRBV27 to TRBJ2-7, with a tentative D call TRBD2 (5 bases). This CDR3 contains 16 residues. Between the trimmed V and J ends, which lost 5 bases and 0 bases, there was a span of 17 bases. Germline assignment: CDR1 MNHEY and CDR2 SMNVEV (reference sequence). The CDR3 coding sequence is TGTGCCAGCAGTCCCACGAGGGCGATGAACTCCTACGAGCAGTACTTC. Amino acids: CASSPTRAMNSYEQYF.

This chain connects TRBV11-2 to TRBJ1-2; 10 positions match TRBD1. The CDR3 is 19 amino acids. V shed 6 bases and J 0 bases; nucleotides not matched to a gene: 16. The germline V gene has CDR1 SGHAT and CDR2 FQNNGV. In DNA form, the CDR3 reads TGTGCCAGCAGTAAGACCCGGGACAGGGGCCGTCGCACTAACTATGGCTACACCTTC. This encodes CASSKTRDRGRRTNYGYTF.

The chain links TRBV30 to TRBJ2-3; the D gene is possibly TRBD2 (6 bases). Germline CDR1 reads GTSNPN; CDR2 reads SVGIG (reference sequence). The length of the CDR3 is 16 residues. Trimming cost V 4 bases and J 2 bases, with 19 bases left between them. The CDR3 coding sequence is TGTGCCTGGACCAGCAGTGGCGGGGAGCCCACAGATACGCAGTATTTT. Translation gives CAWTSSGGEPTDTQYF.

The table lists this clone with a count of one. This chain links TRBV19 with TRBJ1-1; a possible D gene is TRBD1 (5 bases). The CDR3 has 15 amino acids. CDR1 and CDR2 from the germline V gene are LNHDA and SQIVND (reference sequence). Trimming pared 3 bases from V and 1 base from J, leaving 12 bases between. The CDR3 nucleotides are TGTGCCAGTAGTATGGGGGGTAGGGGGAACACTGAAGCTTTCTTT. Amino acids: CASSMGGRGNTEAFF.

The rearrangement links TRBV9 to TRBJ2-2; TRBD1 agrees at 9 bases. Trimming removed 4 bases from V and 2 bases from J; junction bases left unmatched: 6. The CDR3 is made up of 16 amino acids. Per the germline V gene, CDR1 is SGDLS and CDR2 is YYNGEE. The DNA for the CDR3 is TGTGCCAGCAGCATACACAGGGGGCCCAACACCGGGGAGCTGTTTTTT. It codes for CASSIHRGPNTGELFF.

The chain is built from TRBV13 and TRBJ2-1; tentatively, D is TRBD2 (7 bases). This CDR3 is 14 amino acids long. Trimming removed 5 bases at V and 7 bases at J, with 15 bases between. CDR1 is PRHDT, CDR2 FYEKMQ, per germline (reference sequence). The CDR3 loop is CASSPEGGSNEQFF. For the CDR3, the DNA is TGTGCCAGCAGCCCCGAGGGGGGGAGTAATGAGCAGTTCTTC.

Concerning this clone itself: Its ends do not fully match the called genes, so a read error is possible. The chain uses TRBV7-8 and TRBJ1-2; D perhaps matches TRBD1 (5 bases). Germline CDR1 is SGHVS and CDR2 is FQNEAQ. CDR3 length: 15 amino acids. The CDR3 region is CASSPRSGRPRQGQF. Written as DNA, the CDR3 is TGTGCCAGCAGCCCGAGGTCAGGGCGCCCGCGACAAGGCCAATTC.

This chain links TRBV5-4 with TRBJ2-2, with TRBD1 matching 7 bases. The CDR3 has 17 amino acids. The germline V gene has CDR1 SGHNT and CDR2 YYREEE (reference sequence). With 4 bases clipped from V and 8 bases from J, the junction kept 17 bases outside the gene matches. The CDR3 loop reads CASSPRRGLSLPGELFF. The CDR3 DNA reads TGTGCCAGCAGCCCCCGAAGGGGGCTTTCCCTCCCGGGGGAGCTGTTTTTT.

V usage is TRBV11-2 and J usage is TRBJ2-2; 11 bases map to TRBD2. This CDR3 has 16 amino acids. CDR1 SGHAT and CDR2 FQNNGV come from the germline V gene. V was clipped by 1 base and J by 7 bases; unmatched bases: 5. The CDR3: CASSLVAGGPNGELFF. The DNA for the CDR3 is TGTGCCAGCAGCTTAGTAGCGGGGGGGCCAAACGGGGAGCTGTTTTTT.

The rearrangement joins TRBV2 to TRBJ1-5; TRBD1 matches at 7 bases. The CDR3 is 18 residues long. Trimming at V came to 1 base and at J to 8 bases, leaving 17 bases not matched to a gene. Germline V lookup: CDR1 SNHLY, CDR2 FYNNEI. CDR3 in amino acids: CASSEVPYRQGGAKPQHF. The CDR3 nucleotides read TGTGCCAGCAGTGAAGTACCGTACCGTCAGGGGGGAGCTAAGCCCCAGCATTTT.

The chain couples TRBV15 to TRBJ1-1, with 10 bases matching TRBD1. CDR3 length equals 15 residues. Trimming at V came to 3 bases and at J to 5 bases, leaving 6 bases not matched to a gene. In germline, CDR1 is LNHNV, CDR2 YYDKDF (reference sequence). The CDR3 region is CATSRLGTGVTEAFF. As DNA, the CDR3 is TGTGCCACCAGCAGGTTAGGGACAGGGGTTACTGAAGCTTTCTTT.

V is TRBV6-5 and J is TRBJ2-2, with D possibly being TRBD1 (5 bases). Trimming cost V 1 base and J 5 bases, with 8 bases left between them. Germline assignment: CDR1 MNHEY and CDR2 SVGAGI. The CDR3 is 14 amino acids. This CDR3 reads CASSYFQGTGELFF. The CDR3, as DNA: TGTGCCAGCAGTTACTTCCAGGGTACCGGGGAGCTGTTTTTT.

V and J are TRBV23-1 and TRBJ2-2, with TRBD1 matching over 7 bases. TRBV23-1 is an open reading frame whose function is uncertain. The CDR3 has 19 residues. Trimming took 2 bases from V and 4 from J; bases not matched to a gene: 16. The CDR3 loop is CASSQTTTGAVFPTGELFF. The CDR3 coding sequence is TGCGCCAGCAGTCAAACGACCACAGGGGCGGTTTTCCCCACCGGGGAGCTGTTTTTT.

The chain carries TRBV6-1 and TRBJ2-2; 7 bases line up with TRBD1. CDR1 and CDR2 (germline): MNHNS, SASEGT. The CDR3 runs 16 residues. V was pared by 2 bases and J by 5 bases, with 8 bases of the junction left unmatched. CDR3 region: CASSEIRGPTTGELFF. The CDR3 bases are TGTGCCAGCAGTGAAATTAGGGGGCCTACGACCGGGGAGCTGTTTTTT.

V usage is TRBV6-1 and J usage is TRBJ2-7; TRBD1 is a possible D gene (5 bases). V lost 3 bases to trimming and J lost 5 bases, with 20 bases between them. The germline V gene has CDR1 MNHNS and CDR2 SASEGT. The CDR3 spans 16 residues. Here the CDR3 DNA reads TGTGCCAGCAGTGATCTTGTGCAGGGCCATTCCCACGAGCAGTACTTC. Residues: CASSDLVQGHSHEQYF.

The chain employs TRBV10-3 and TRBJ2-7; D is uncertain. V lost 11 bases and J lost 0, with 17 bases in between. Germline-derived CDR1 and CDR2 are ENHRY and SYGVKD. This CDR3 is built from 14 residues. The CDR3 region is CASSRGLSSYEQYF. CDR3 nucleotide sequence: TGTGCCTCTTCGAGAGGCCTGAGCTCCTACGAGCAGTACTTC.